The subject of this entry is one T cell receptor (beta chain). Its antigen is unidentified. TCRdb reanalysed the 5' RACE reads using MiXCR and keeps one entry per CDR3 protein. The table includes about 430,000 distinct CDR3 sequences, about 18% detected once. This sample was taken from a study of identical twins. Study-wide results and caveats: Models underestimated out-of-frame TCR alpha sharing in monozygotic twins. Invariant T cells like MAIT and iNKT could partly confound the zero-insertion analyses. The abundant beta clonotypes from cord blood had fewer insertions, and memory repertoires had none of this.

The CDR3 covers 15 residues. V was cut by 6 bases and J by 9 bases, with 18 bases left in between. Only healthy Caucasians were included as donors. The sequenced sample consisted of naive T cells sorted from blood. The J gene is TRBJ1-6, the V gene TRBV12-3 or TRBV12-4; a weak D match, TRBD1 (5 bases). The receptor was isolated from a man between 50 and 59 years old in good health. CDR3 sequence reads: CASSFGGQGGSPLHF. CDR3 nucleotides: TGTGCCAGCAGCTTCGGTGGGCAGGGAGGTTCACCCCTCCACTTT.